The next 27 T cell receptor beta chains were all read from a single sample in a study of cytomegalovirus exposure and HLA in healthy donors. Method: immunoSEQ multiplex PCR; TCRdb's copy keeps in-frame clones and lacks some. The data show approximately 160,000 clones, roughly 91% seen once. The sample consisted of PBMCs. The receptors originated from a man between 18 and 35 years old in good health and CMV-seropositive.

This chain links TRBV15 with TRBJ2-5; no reliable D call. Trimming stripped 0 bases from V and 5 bases from J, with 10 bases between. The CDR3 has 14 amino acids. Germline V gene lookup returns CDR1 LNHNV and CDR2 YYDKDF (reference sequence). The CDR3 sequence: CATSRDWSGETQYF. CDR3 in DNA: TGTGCCACCAGCAGAGATTGGAGTGGGGAGACCCAGTACTTC.

The gene calls are TRBV15 and TRBJ2-1, with unresolved D. The CDR3 is 12 residues long. Germline CDR1 LNHNV, CDR2 YYDKDF (reference sequence). Trimming removed 1 base at V and 7 bases at J, with 5 bases between. The CDR3: CATSRVENEQFF. The CDR3 DNA is TGTGCCACCAGCAGAGTGGAGAATGAGCAGTTCTTC.

The chain is built from TRBV5-4 and TRBJ2-2; TRBD2 is a possible D gene (7 bases). The ends were cut back, 1 base at V and 3 bases at J, with 13 bases in the middle. Germline V gene sequence: CDR1 SGHNT, CDR2 YYREEE (reference sequence). The CDR3 spans 16 residues. CDR3 amino acids: CASSLSRGAYTGELFF. In DNA form, the CDR3 reads TGTGCCAGCAGCTTGTCCCGGGGGGCTTACACCGGGGAGCTGTTTTTT. Full variable domain (remainder filled in from reference TRBV5-4 and TRBJ2-2): ETGVTQSPTHLIKTRGQQVTLRCSSQSGHNTVSWYQQALGQGPQFIFQYYREEENGRGNFPPRFSGLQFPNYSSELNVNALELDDSALYLCASSLSRGAYTGELFFGEGSRLTVL.

The rearrangement links TRBV5-1 to TRBJ1-1, with 7 bases aligning to TRBD1. The germline V gene has CDR1 SGHRS and CDR2 YFSETQ. CDR3 length: 15 residues. V was pared by 2 bases and J by 0 bases, with 4 bases of the junction left unmatched. CDR3 sequence: CASSFNRGMNTEAFF. The CDR3, as DNA: TGCGCCAGCAGCTTTAACAGGGGTATGAACACTGAAGCTTTCTTT. The full variable domain, with the rest looked up from reference TRBV5-1 and TRBJ1-1, is KAGVTQTPRYLIKTRGQQVTLSCSPISGHRSVSWYQQTPGQGLQFLFEYFSETQRNKGNFPGRFSGRQFSNSRSEMNVSTLELGDSALYLCASSFNRGMNTEAFFGQGTRLTVV.

The rearrangement joins TRBV7-9 to TRBJ1-1, with D maybe TRBD1 (6 bases). V lost 3 bases to trimming and J lost 0 bases, with 11 bases between them. The CDR3 has 15 residues. CDR1 and CDR2 from the germline V gene are SEHNR and FQNEAQ (reference sequence). The chain's CDR3 is CASSFGGLMNTEAFF. The DNA for the CDR3 is TGTGCCAGCAGCTTCGGGGGGCTTATGAACACTGAAGCTTTCTTT.

This clone was counted only a few times. The rearrangement joins TRBV5-1 to TRBJ2-3, with 13 bases identical to TRBD2. Losses at the gene ends were 4 bases for V and 5 bases for J; bases not matched to a gene: 7. The CDR3 runs 16 residues. Germline CDR1 and CDR2: SGHRS and YFSETQ. CDR3 DNA sequence: TGCGCCAGCAGCGTTGGACTAGCGGGAGCGGTAGATACGCAGTATTTT. Protein product: CASSVGLAGAVDTQYF.

The chain recombines TRBV7-9 with TRBJ1-4; D perhaps matches TRBD1 (6 bases). Germline values: CDR1 SEHNR, CDR2 FQNEAQ (reference sequence). Trimming took off 4 bases at V and 5 bases at J, with 11 bases between the two ends. This CDR3 comprises 14 residues. The CDR3 bases are TGTGCCAGCAGCTCACAGGGAAGGAATGAAAAACTGTTTTTT. Its translation is CASSSQGRNEKLFF.

The gene calls are TRBV5-8 and TRBJ2-4; 12 bases agree with TRBD2. Germline-derived CDR1 and CDR2 are SGHTS and YDEGEE. The CDR3 runs 16 residues. The V and J ends lost 6 bases and 6 bases, in that order; junction bases with no gene match: 10. DNA of the CDR3: TGTGCCAGCACGCCGAGACTAGCGGGAGTCGGAAACATTCAGTACTTC. It is translated as CASTPRLAGVGNIQYF. Filled out from reference TRBV5-8 and TRBJ2-4, the complete variable domain reads EAGVTQSPTHLIKTRGQQATLRCSPISGHTSVYWYQQALGLGLQFLLWYDEGEERNRGNFPPRFSGRQFPNYSSELNVNALELEDSALYLCASTPRLAGVGNIQYFGAGTRLSVL.

J is TRBJ2-1 and V is TRBV5-1; TRBD1 agrees at 12 bases. V shed 0 bases, J shed 8 bases, and the junction held 6 bases outside the gene matches. CDR1 is SGHRS, CDR2 YFSETQ, per germline. The CDR3 covers 16 residues. The CDR3 region is CASSLGGTGGSDEQFF. CDR3 coding DNA: TGCGCCAGCAGCTTGGGAGGGACAGGGGGCTCGGATGAGCAGTTCTTC.

The chain employs TRBV9 and TRBJ2-1, with TRBD2 as a possible D gene (5 bases). The CDR3 is made up of 12 amino acids. Germline V gene sequence: CDR1 SGDLS, CDR2 YYNGEE. V lost 4 bases and J 8 bases, leaving 10 bases between the germline ends. CDR3 sequence: CASSLPRDEQFF. CDR3 DNA: TGTGCCAGCAGCCTCCCGCGGGATGAGCAGTTCTTC.

V gene TRBV19 combines with J gene TRBJ2-5; TRBD2 agrees at 9 bases. Germline CDR1 and CDR2: LNHDA and SQIVND (reference sequence). The V segment lost 8 bases and the J segment 4 bases; nucleotides outside the gene matches: 2. The CDR3 totals 12 residues. Written as DNA, the CDR3 is TGTGCCAGTGCGGGGGGGAGAGAGACCCAGTACTTC. Protein product: CASAGGRETQYF.

This chain connects TRBV27 to TRBJ2-7; D is uncertain. The germline CDR1 and CDR2 sequences are MNHEY and SMNVEV (reference sequence). Deletions cut 3 bases from V and 0 bases from J, with 9 bases between. This CDR3 contains 14 residues. DNA of the CDR3: TGTGCCAGCAGTTTTGCCAGGCACTCCTACGAGCAGTACTTC. Encoded protein: CASSFARHSYEQYF.

V usage is TRBV10-3 and J usage is TRBJ2-1; the match to TRBD2 covers 7 bases. From germline, CDR1 is ENHRY and CDR2 SYGVKD. There are 13 residues in the CDR3. Trimming removed 4 bases from V and 7 bases from J; junction bases left unmatched: 4. The CDR3 sequence: CAISGTSGNEQFF. In DNA form, the CDR3 reads TGTGCCATCAGTGGGACTAGTGGGAATGAGCAGTTCTTC.

The chain combines TRBV21-1 with TRBJ2-1; the D call of TRBD1 is as the table states it, not checked on the DNA. TRBV21-1 is designated a pseudogene. CDR3 length equals 16 residues. CDR3 protein: CASTHERTVPLDEQFF. The CDR3 nucleotides read TGTGCCAGCACTCACGAACGGACAGTGCCGCTCGATGAGCAGTTCTTC.

This rearrangement joins TRBV19 to TRBJ1-1, with TRBD1 matching over 8 bases. The CDR3 is 13 amino acids. The V segment lost 5 bases and the J segment 5 bases; nucleotides outside the gene matches: 4. The V gene's germline CDR1 is LNHDA and CDR2 SQIVND (reference sequence). The CDR3 DNA reads TGTGCCAGTAGTGCAACAGGGGGGACTGAAGCTTTCTTT. This encodes CASSATGGTEAFF.

The CDR3 DNA follows: TGTGCCAGCAGTCCTAGAGCGGGAGGGTCCTACGAGCAGTACTTC. Residues: CASSPRAGGSYEQYF. The chain has TRBV6-1 and TRBJ2-7; 10 nucleotides match TRBD2. Trimming at V came to 5 bases and at J to 1 base, leaving 5 bases not matched to a gene. The CDR3 has 15 amino acids. CDR1 is MNHNS, CDR2 SASEGT, per germline.

The chain carries TRBV4-2 and TRBJ2-1, with 15 bases identical to TRBD2. Unmatched junction bases numbered 9, after V lost 5 bases and J lost 4 bases. The CDR3 totals 18 residues. CDR1 is LGHNA, CDR2 YNFKEQ, per germline. CDR3 sequence reads: CASSYGLAGGRNYNEQFF. The CDR3 DNA reads as TGTGCCAGCAGCTACGGACTAGCGGGAGGGAGAAATTACAATGAGCAGTTCTTC.

The chain's CDR3 is CAWSVRSDNEQFF. In nucleotides, the CDR3 is TGTGCCTGGAGTGTACGGTCGGACAATGAGCAGTTCTTC. The chain carries TRBV30 and TRBJ2-1, with unresolved D. CDR3 size: 13 residues. Deletions cut 0 bases from V and 5 bases from J, with 8 bases between. Looked up from germline, CDR1 is GTSNPN and CDR2 is SVGIG (reference sequence).

The chain links TRBV2 to TRBJ2-1; weak D call: TRBD2 (6 bases). The CDR3 runs 15 residues. The germline V gene has CDR1 SNHLY and CDR2 FYNNEI. Trimming shortened V by 6 bases and J by 0 bases, and 12 bases separated the two germline ends. The CDR3 region has the DNA TGTGCCAGCAGGATTACTAGCATCTCCTACAATGAGCAGTTCTTC. Encoded protein: CASRITSISYNEQFF.

The gene calls are TRBV7-9 and TRBJ2-3; 9 positions agree with TRBD1. The CDR3 totals 15 residues. V was pared by 4 bases and J by 3 bases, with 5 bases of the junction left unmatched. Germline assignment: CDR1 SEHNR and CDR2 FQNEAQ (reference sequence). The CDR3 region is CASSSRQGGTDTQYF. The CDR3 DNA follows: TGTGCCAGCAGCTCCCGACAGGGGGGTACAGATACGCAGTATTTT.

The V and J genes are TRBV27 and TRBJ1-5; D is uncertain. Per the germline V gene, CDR1 is MNHEY and CDR2 is SMNVEV (reference sequence). This CDR3 spans 14 amino acids. The V end was cut by 3 bases, the J end by 1 base, with 7 bases between. The CDR3 coding sequence is TGTGCCAGCAGTTTTTCAGGAAGCAATCAGCCCCAGCATTTT. This sequence encodes CASSFSGSNQPQHF.

V gene TRBV18 combines with J gene TRBJ2-7, with D possibly TRBD1 on 6 matching bases. V was cut by 1 base and J by 0 bases, with 16 bases left in between. The germline gives CDR1 KGHSH, CDR2 LQKENI. CDR3 length: 17 amino acids. Here the CDR3 DNA reads TGTGCCAGCTCACCACAGGACAGCGCCCCTGGCTCCTACGAGCAGTACTTC. Encoded protein: CASSPQDSAPGSYEQYF.

The count of this clone is one. This CDR3 fails to terminate in the conserved phenylalanine or tryptophan, so it likely reflects a read error. V and J are TRBV27 and TRBJ1-1, with TRBD1 matching over 8 bases. Looked up from germline, CDR1 is MNHEY and CDR2 is SMNVEV (reference sequence). The CDR3 has 14 amino acids. The trim removed 4 bases at V and 1 base at J, leaving 2 bases unmatched. The CDR3 sequence: CASSSGGRNTEAFL. The CDR3 nucleotides are TGTGCCAGCAGTTCAGGGGGCCGGAACACTGAAGCTTTCCTT.

This clone was detected only once. The rearrangement links TRBV5-1 to TRBJ2-7, with 7 bases identical to TRBD2. V shed 0 bases, J shed 4 bases, and the junction held 10 bases outside the gene matches. CDR3 length equals 16 residues. CDR1 SGHRS and CDR2 YFSETQ come from the germline V gene. CDR3 coding DNA: TGCGCCAGCAGCTTGGCCGGGACTAAAACCGGTTACGAGCAGTACTTC. Protein sequence: CASSLAGTKTGYEQYF. Full variable domain (remainder filled in from reference TRBV5-1 and TRBJ2-7): KAGVTQTPRYLIKTRGQQVTLSCSPISGHRSVSWYQQTPGQGLQFLFEYFSETQRNKGNFPGRFSGRQFSNSRSEMNVSTLELGDSALYLCASSLAGTKTGYEQYFGPGTRLTVT.

The V call is TRBV7-9, the J call TRBJ2-1, with 7 nucleotides matching TRBD1. V was pared by 6 bases and J by 3 bases, with 8 bases of the junction left unmatched. This CDR3 is 15 amino acids long. Germline loops: CDR1 SEHNR, CDR2 FQNEAQ (reference sequence). CDR3 in amino acids: CASSPTGIIYNEQFF. The CDR3 DNA sequence: TGTGCCAGCAGTCCGACAGGGATCATCTACAATGAGCAGTTCTTC.

The chain links TRBV2 to TRBJ1-2, with TRBD1 matching 10 bases. In germline, CDR1 is SNHLY, CDR2 FYNNEI. V was clipped by 0 bases and J by 11 bases; unmatched bases: 9. CDR3 length: 15 amino acids. CDR3 coding DNA: TGTGCCAGCAGTGAAGCGCAGGGACAGGGGATTTCTTACACCTTC. This codes for CASSEAQGQGISYTF.

This clone appeared a few times. V gene TRBV5-1 combines with J gene TRBJ2-7; TRBD1 agrees at 10 bases. Germline assignment: CDR1 SGHRS and CDR2 YFSETQ. The CDR3 runs 16 residues. The junction had 7 bases not matched to a gene; V was cut back by 0 bases and J by 4 bases. The CDR3 nucleotides are TGCGCCAGCAGCTTGGCCGTGGGACAGGGGTTGTACGAGCAGTACTTC. It is translated as CASSLAVGQGLYEQYF. Supplemented by reference TRBV5-1 and TRBJ2-7, the full variable domain reads KAGVTQTPRYLIKTRGQQVTLSCSPISGHRSVSWYQQTPGQGLQFLFEYFSETQRNKGNFPGRFSGRQFSNSRSEMNVSTLELGDSALYLCASSLAVGQGLYEQYFGPGTRLTVT.